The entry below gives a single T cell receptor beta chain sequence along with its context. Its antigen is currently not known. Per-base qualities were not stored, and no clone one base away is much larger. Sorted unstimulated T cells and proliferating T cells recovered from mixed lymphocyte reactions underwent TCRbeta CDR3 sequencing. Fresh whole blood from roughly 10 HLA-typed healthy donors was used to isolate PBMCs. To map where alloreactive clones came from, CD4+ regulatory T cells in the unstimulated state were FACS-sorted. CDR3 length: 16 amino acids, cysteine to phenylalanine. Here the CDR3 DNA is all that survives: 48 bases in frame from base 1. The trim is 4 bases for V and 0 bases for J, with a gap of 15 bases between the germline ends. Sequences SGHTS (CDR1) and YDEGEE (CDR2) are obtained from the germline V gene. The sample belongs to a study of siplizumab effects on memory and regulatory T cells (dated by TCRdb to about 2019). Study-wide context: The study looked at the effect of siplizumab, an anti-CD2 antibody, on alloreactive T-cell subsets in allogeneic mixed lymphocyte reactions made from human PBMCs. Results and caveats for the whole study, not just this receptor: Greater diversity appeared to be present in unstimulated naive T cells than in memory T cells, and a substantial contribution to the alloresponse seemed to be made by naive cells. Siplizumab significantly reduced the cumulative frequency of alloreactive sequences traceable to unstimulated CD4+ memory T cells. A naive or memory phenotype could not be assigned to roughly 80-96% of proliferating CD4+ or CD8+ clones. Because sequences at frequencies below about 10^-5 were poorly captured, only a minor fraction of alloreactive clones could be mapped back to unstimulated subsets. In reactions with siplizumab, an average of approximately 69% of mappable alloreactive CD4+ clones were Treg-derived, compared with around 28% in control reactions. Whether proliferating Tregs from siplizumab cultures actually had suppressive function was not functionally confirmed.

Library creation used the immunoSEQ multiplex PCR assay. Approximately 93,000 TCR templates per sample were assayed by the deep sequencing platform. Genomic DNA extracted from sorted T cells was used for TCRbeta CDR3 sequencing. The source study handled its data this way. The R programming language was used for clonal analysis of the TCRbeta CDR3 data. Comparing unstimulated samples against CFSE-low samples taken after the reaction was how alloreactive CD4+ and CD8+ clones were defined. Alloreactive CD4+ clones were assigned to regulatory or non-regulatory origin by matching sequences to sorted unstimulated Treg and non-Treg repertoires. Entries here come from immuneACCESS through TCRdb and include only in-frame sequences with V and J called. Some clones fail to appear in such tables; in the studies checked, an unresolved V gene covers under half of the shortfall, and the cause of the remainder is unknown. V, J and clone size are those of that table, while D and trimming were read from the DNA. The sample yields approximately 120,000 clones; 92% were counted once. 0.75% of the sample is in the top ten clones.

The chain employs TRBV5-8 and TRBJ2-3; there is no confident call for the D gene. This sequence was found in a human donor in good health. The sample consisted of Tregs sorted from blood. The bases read TGTGCCAGCAGCCTGCTGGATCGGGTCAGCACAGATACGCAGTATTTT. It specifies CASSLLDRVSTDTQYF.